Each of the 10 T cell receptor beta chains below was sequenced from the same sample in a study of cytomegalovirus exposure and HLA in healthy donors. 13 Jbeta primers and 60 Vbeta primers were used for the PCR. Profiled with immunoSEQ multiplex PCR; TCRdb holds only in-frame clones, not every one. This listing includes over 60,000 clones. Sequencing input: PBMCs. These receptors were obtained from a female donor in good health and CMV-seropositive.

The CDR3 region has the DNA TGTGCCACCAGCAGAGATAAGGGGGCGCATGGAAACACCATATATTTT. Its translation is CATSRDKGAHGNTIYF. This chain connects TRBV15 to TRBJ1-3; the match to TRBD1 covers 7 bases. Germline V lookup: CDR1 LNHNV, CDR2 YYDKDF (reference sequence). The CDR3 has 16 amino acids. V was clipped by 0 bases and J by 3 bases; unmatched bases: 5.

The rearrangement uses TRBV30 and TRBJ2-1; D gene ambiguous. This CDR3 is built from 11 residues. With 6 bases removed from V and 8 bases from J, the gap between germline ends came to 11 bases. The germline V gene has CDR1 GTSNPN and CDR2 SVGIG (reference sequence). The CDR3: CACLRVYEQFF. As DNA, the CDR3 is TGTGCCTGCCTTCGGGTCTATGAGCAGTTCTTC. The full variable domain, its missing parts supplied by reference TRBV30 and TRBJ2-1, is SQTIHQWPATLVQPVGSPLSLECTVEGTSNPNLYWYRQAAGRGLQLLFYSVGIGQISSEVPQNLSASRPQDRQFILSSKKLLLSDSGFYLCACLRVYEQFFGPGTRLTVL.

The chain is built from TRBV29-1 and TRBJ2-5; D unresolved. CDR3 length equals 12 residues. V was cut by 4 bases and J by 4 bases, with 10 bases left in between. CDR1 and CDR2 (germline): SQVTM, ANQGSEA. As DNA, the CDR3 is TGCAGCGTTGCCCCAGGATCAGAGACCCAGTACTTC. This encodes CSVAPGSETQYF.

This chain joins TRBV5-4 and TRBJ2-3; 9 bases align to TRBD1. Per germline, CDR1 SGHNT and CDR2 YYREEE (reference sequence). The CDR3 loop spans 15 amino acids. J gave up 3 bases and V 4 bases, and 6 bases lay outside the gene matches. CDR3 sequence: CASSQGQGGTDTQYF. The CDR3 DNA reads TGTGCCAGCAGCCAGGGACAGGGTGGGACAGATACGCAGTATTTT.

V is TRBV27 and J is TRBJ2-1; 9 bases match TRBD2. CDR1 is MNHEY and CDR2 is SMNVEV in the germline V gene (reference sequence). There are 15 residues in the CDR3. V was clipped by 3 bases and J by 4 bases; unmatched bases: 4. CDR3 region: CASSLTSGGYNEQFF. CDR3 nucleotides: TGTGCCAGCAGTTTGACTAGCGGAGGGTACAATGAGCAGTTCTTC.

The V call is TRBV2, the J call TRBJ2-7; 7 bases match TRBD1. With V trimmed by 11 bases and J by 0 bases, 7 bases remained unmatched. The CDR3 spans 13 residues. The germline V gene has CDR1 SNHLY and CDR2 FYNNEI. The CDR3 loop is CAAAGGSSYEQYF. CDR3 coding DNA: TGTGCCGCGGCAGGGGGTAGCTCCTACGAGCAGTACTTC.

The V and J genes are TRBV5-1 and TRBJ1-3; 10 nucleotides align to TRBD1. From germline, CDR1 is SGHRS and CDR2 YFSETQ. The CDR3 sequence is 15 residues long. Trimming removed 3 bases from V and 0 bases from J; junction bases left unmatched: 0. CDR3 DNA: TGCGCCAGCAGCTGGACAGGGGGCTCTGGAAACACCATATATTTT. Encoded protein: CASSWTGGSGNTIYF.

The chain is built from TRBV6-6 and TRBJ1-1, with D possibly being TRBD1 (6 bases). V lost 0 bases, J lost 3 bases, and 14 bases lay in between. Per germline, CDR1 MNHNY and CDR2 SVGAGI (reference sequence). The CDR3 extends over 16 amino acids. The CDR3 nucleotides are TGTGCCAGCAGTTACTCGCCCTTTGACAGGTACACTGAAGCTTTCTTT. Translating gives CASSYSPFDRYTEAFF.

The chain carries TRBV4-1 and TRBJ1-1, with TRBD1 matching 7 bases. Germline V gene data show CDR1 as MGHRA and CDR2 as YSYEKL. The CDR3 totals 16 residues. The J segment lost 9 bases and the V segment lost 1 base, leaving 14 bases of the junction unmatched. The CDR3 is CASSQGTLEQGGKAFF. In DNA, the CDR3 is TGCGCCAGCAGCCAAGGAACTCTGGAGCAGGGGGGAAAAGCTTTCTTT.

The chain carries TRBV5-6 and TRBJ2-7; tentative D call: TRBD1 (5 bases). V gave up 1 base and J gave up 2 bases, with 10 bases separating them. Germline CDR1 reads SGHDT; CDR2 reads YYEEEE. There are 14 residues in the CDR3. Written as DNA, the CDR3 is TGTGCCAGCAGCTTGTGGGGCGGAGCCTACGAGCAGTACTTC. Its translation: CASSLWGGAYEQYF.